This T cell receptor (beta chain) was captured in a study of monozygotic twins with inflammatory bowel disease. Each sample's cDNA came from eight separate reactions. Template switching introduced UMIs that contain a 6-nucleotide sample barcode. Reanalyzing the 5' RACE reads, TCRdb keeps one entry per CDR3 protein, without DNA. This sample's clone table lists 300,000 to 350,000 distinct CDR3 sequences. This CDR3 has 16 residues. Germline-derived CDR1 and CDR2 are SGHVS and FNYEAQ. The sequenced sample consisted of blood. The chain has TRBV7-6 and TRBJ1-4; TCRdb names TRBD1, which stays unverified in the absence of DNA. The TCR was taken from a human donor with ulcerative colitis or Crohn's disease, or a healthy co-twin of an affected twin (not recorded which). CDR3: CASSSGDSRLPRKLFF. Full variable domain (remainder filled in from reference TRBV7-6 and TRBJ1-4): GAGVSQSPRYKVTKRGQDVALRCDPISGHVSLYWYRQALGQGPEFLTYFNYEAQQDKSGLPNDRFSAERPEGSISTLTIQRTEQRDSAMYRCASSSGDSRLPRKLFFGSGTQLSVL.